This T cell receptor (beta chain) was found in a study of cytomegalovirus exposure and HLA in healthy donors. The CDR3 has 14 residues. The germline gives CDR1 LNHDA, CDR2 SQIVND (reference sequence). Trimming shortened V by 5 bases and J by 2 bases, and 9 bases separated the two germline ends. PCR used 60 Vbeta primers and 13 Jbeta primers. Sequencing used immunoSEQ multiplex PCR; TCRdb keeps in-frame clones, though not all of them. The repertoire holds 95,000 to 100,000 clones, around 76% seen once, with over 6% in the top ten. The study's findings and limits: In presence/absence analyses, roughly uniform sequencing depth across donors was assumed. There were fewer than 200 TCR beta chains listed as cytomegalovirus-associated.

Nominally healthy donors were sampled, though unrecorded immune exposures were likely. About this clone: The antigen remains unidentified.

The rearrangement links TRBV19 to TRBJ1-4; D might be TRBD1 (6 bases). The sample comprised PBMCs. The sequence was obtained from a man aged 35 to 55 in good health and CMV-seropositive. CDR3 bases: TGTGCCAGTAGTCCTACAGGGACTAATGAAAAACTGTTTTTT. As protein: CASSPTGTNEKLFF.